Detailed here is one T cell receptor (beta chain). TCRdb keeps only in-frame clones here, not all; method: immunoSEQ multiplex PCR. The sample contains more than 200,000 clones, around nine tenths of which appear only once. The sample belongs to a study of blood T cell repertoires in COVID-19. From germline, CDR1 is SGHTA and CDR2 FQGNSA. Trimming cost V 5 bases and J 4 bases, with 15 bases left between them. The CDR3 is 14 amino acids. This TCR was sampled from a man in his late teens or twenties with active or convalescent COVID-19. Sequencing was performed on peripheral blood. This chain connects TRBV7-2 to TRBJ2-7; possible D gene TRBD2, 5 bases. This CDR3 reads CASSDTDRGYEQYF. CDR3 DNA: TGTGCCAGCAGCGACACCGATAGAGGGTACGAGCAGTACTTC.